The sequence of this T cell receptor (beta chain) was determined in a study of a mutant IDH1 vaccine in newly diagnosed glioma. Study at large: Most patients had radiochemotherapy with temozolomide before enrollment; others had one alone.

Generated by immunoSEQ multiplex PCR, the TCRdb table keeps only in-frame clones and is missing some. The sample records about 60,000 clones, about 86% being singletons. The CDR3 length is 12 residues. The germline V gene has CDR1 SQVTM and CDR2 ANQGSEA. V was shortened by 5 bases and J by 2 bases, with 9 bases between the two germline ends. This clone was observed a few times. The antigen remains unidentified. Time point indicated: week 5, during vaccination. The investigators gave 300 ug of mutant IDH1 20-mer peptide in each vaccine dose, together with topical imiquimod. The sequence derives from a woman in her 50s with glioma. This chain joins TRBV29-1 and TRBJ1-2; D gene ambiguous. The source was PBMCs, collected from a glioma patient whose treatment included an IDH1 peptide vaccine. The chain's CDR3 is CSVWRINYGYTF. As DNA, the CDR3 is TGCAGCGTTTGGAGAATCAACTATGGCTACACCTTC. Filled out from reference TRBV29-1 and TRBJ1-2, the complete variable domain reads SAVISQKPSRDICQRGTSLTIQCQVDSQVTMMFWYRQQPGQSLTLIATANQGSEATYESGFVIDKFPISRPNLTFSTLTVSNMSPEDSSIYLCSVWRINYGYTFGSGTRLTVV.